The present entry profiles one TCR beta chain with its context. As yet, its antigen is unknown. This record belongs to a study of cytomegalovirus exposure and HLA in healthy donors. Study observations and caveats: Later analysis associated a missense DCLRE1C variant with TCR beta V- and J-gene trimming. Indistinguishability led to the exclusion of some V segments, TRBV6-2 and TRBV6-3 included.

With 60 Vbeta and 13 Jbeta primers, the PCR was carried out. This table comes from immunoSEQ multiplex PCR, and its TCRdb copy is limited to in-frame clones, with some not included. Of some 98,000 clones in the sample, about 81% are singletons; the top ten hold about 1.5%. The CDR3 has 17 residues. At collection, donors were nominally healthy, but unrecorded immune exposures were probable. The V gene is TRBV21-1, the J gene TRBJ2-7; the D call in the table, TRBD1, was not verified against the DNA. TRBV21-1 constitutes a pseudogene. This receptor was taken from a man aged 35 to 55 in good health and CMV-seronegative. The sample was PBMCs. The CDR3 DNA reads TGTGCCAGCAGCCTAAGGGGCCCAGGGGGCCTAACCTACGAGCAGTACTTC. Amino acids: CASSLRGPGGLTYEQYF.